Sequencing of this TCR beta chain was carried out in a study of cytomegalovirus exposure and HLA in healthy donors. Here immunoSEQ multiplex PCR was the method, and the copy in TCRdb shows in-frame clones only, minus some. This table holds some 200,000 clones, 75% to 95% found once. The germline CDR1 and CDR2 sequences are WSHSY and SAAADI. Between the trimmed V and J ends, which lost 2 bases and 4 bases, there was a span of 19 bases. This CDR3 spans 17 amino acids. This receptor was identified in a woman aged 18-35 years in good health and CMV-seronegative. Sequencing used PBMCs. The V gene is TRBV10-2, the J gene TRBJ2-3, with TRBD2 as a possible D gene (5 bases). CDR3 bases: TGCGCCAGCAGTGAGCCGCACTCTAGCTTCTATCCAGATACGCAGTATTTT. Protein sequence: CASSEPHSSFYPDTQYF.